The 22 T cell receptor beta chains below come from one sample, sequenced in a study of T cell changes during pregnancy in multiple sclerosis (dated by TCRdb to the late 2010s). The protocol used for the library was the immunoSEQ multiplex PCR assay. TCRdb carries this immuneACCESS record with in-frame sequences only. Its versions omit some clonotypes, under half of them owing to an unresolved V gene in the studies checked, with the rest unexplained. This sample gives about 77,000 clones in total; about 91% of them show up just once. Of the sample, approximately 2% is held by the ten largest clones. The specimen comprised peripheral blood, sampled before pregnancy. These receptors came from a female donor with multiple sclerosis, enrolled in a pregnancy study.

The chain links TRBV10-3 to TRBJ2-1; 9 bases match TRBD2. Trimming at V came to 6 bases and at J to 8 bases, leaving 11 bases not matched to a gene. This CDR3 is 15 amino acids long. Germline CDR1 ENHRY, CDR2 SYGVKD. The CDR3 coding sequence is TGTGCCATCAGCATCCGTGGGACTAGCCCCCATGAGCAGTTCTTC. The encoded protein is CAISIRGTSPHEQFF.

DNA for the CDR3: TGTGCCAGCAGCCGCGACAGGGTAGGGACCGGGGAGCTGTTTTTT. Its translation: CASSRDRVGTGELFF. V gene TRBV6-6 combines with J gene TRBJ2-2; the match to TRBD1 covers 7 bases. The J segment lost 5 bases and the V segment lost 6 bases, leaving 9 bases of the junction unmatched. Looked up from germline, CDR1 is MNHNY and CDR2 is SVGAGI (reference sequence). This CDR3 has 15 amino acids.

The V call is TRBV19, the J call TRBJ2-2, with a weak D call TRBD1 (5 bases). Germline V lookup: CDR1 LNHDA, CDR2 SQIVND (reference sequence). The CDR3 spans 18 residues. The V end lost 3 bases, the J end lost 2 bases, and 19 bases lay between the germline ends. DNA for the CDR3: TGTGCCAGTAGTATGGGTCTTTACGGACACCAAAACACCGGGGAGCTGTTTTTT. Translated: CASSMGLYGHQNTGELFF.

V is TRBV2 and J is TRBJ1-3, with D possibly being TRBD1 (5 bases). Germline V gene sequence: CDR1 SNHLY, CDR2 FYNNEI. The CDR3 spans 13 residues. Deletions cut 7 bases from V and 2 bases from J, with 9 bases between. The CDR3, as DNA: TGTGCCAGCATGCAGGGAACTGGAAACACCATATATTTT. Residues: CASMQGTGNTIYF.

This chain uses TRBV6-5 with TRBJ2-2; 7 nucleotides line up with TRBD2. Germline assignment: CDR1 MNHEY and CDR2 SVGAGI. The CDR3 has 15 amino acids. The ends lost 6 bases at V and 1 base at J; junction bases unmatched: 5. This CDR3 reads CASSSGLLNTGELFF. The CDR3 bases are TGTGCCAGCAGCTCGGGACTACTGAACACCGGGGAGCTGTTTTTT.

The CDR3 region is CASSVATGNSPTNTGELFF. The CDR3 DNA is TGTGCCAGCAGCGTAGCTACCGGGAACAGCCCGACCAACACCGGGGAGCTGTTTTTT. The chain has TRBV9 and TRBJ2-2; tentatively, D is TRBD2 (5 bases). Deletions cut 0 bases from V and 2 bases from J, with 20 bases between. The CDR3 loop spans 19 amino acids. Germline CDR1 SGDLS, CDR2 YYNGEE.

The CDR3 is CASILGGTGVGNTIYF. CDR3 coding DNA: TGTGCCAGCATCTTGGGGGGGACAGGGGTAGGAAACACCATATATTTT. The chain uses TRBV2 and TRBJ1-3; 10 bases are shared with TRBD1. The germline V gene has CDR1 SNHLY and CDR2 FYNNEI. The V segment lost 7 bases and the J segment 4 bases; nucleotides outside the gene matches: 10. The length of the CDR3 is 16 residues.

This sequence joins TRBV4-3 and TRBJ1-2; a weak D match, TRBD1 (6 bases). V dropped 4 bases and J dropped 6 bases, with 12 bases sitting between them. The germline gives CDR1 LGHNA, CDR2 YSLEER. The CDR3 runs to 13 residues. The CDR3 protein is CASSLWQGHGYTF. The CDR3 DNA reads TGCGCCAGCAGCCTTTGGCAGGGGCATGGCTACACCTTC.

This chain uses TRBV5-6 with TRBJ1-1; the D gene is possibly TRBD1 (5 bases). V lost 4 bases to trimming and J lost 4 bases, with 17 bases between them. Germline assignment: CDR1 SGHDT and CDR2 YYEEEE. The CDR3 totals 15 residues. CDR3 sequence (DNA): TGTGCCAGCAGCCCGGGGGGTGTTGGTGGCACTGAAGCTTTCTTT. This encodes CASSPGGVGGTEAFF. Complete variable domain (other parts from reference TRBV5-6 and TRBJ1-1): DAGVTQSPTHLIKTRGQQVTLRCSPKSGHDTVSWYQQALGQGPQFIFQYYEEEERQRGNFPDRFSGHQFPNYSSELNVNALLLGDSALYLCASSPGGVGGTEAFFGQGTRLTVV.

In this sample, this clone turned up once. The chain uses TRBV21-1 and TRBJ2-3; TRBD2 reflects the table's D call only, with no check against the DNA. TRBV21-1 is designated a pseudogene. This CDR3 contains 21 residues. The CDR3 region has the DNA TGTGCCAGCAGCAAATCCCCGTTGCGAGCGGGGGGGCCTTTTGGCACAGATACGCAGTATTTT. Protein: CASSKSPLRAGGPFGTDTQYF.

The chain links TRBV11-2 to TRBJ2-3; a weak D match, TRBD1 (6 bases). Trimming cost V 4 bases and J 3 bases, with 11 bases left between them. CDR3 length: 14 residues. Germline V gene data show CDR1 as SGHAT and CDR2 as FQNNGV. In DNA, the CDR3 is TGTGCCAGCAGCTCCCCAGGGGAAACAGATACGCAGTATTTT. Amino acids: CASSSPGETDTQYF.

The chain employs TRBV5-1 and TRBJ2-7; tentative D call: TRBD1 (5 bases). CDR3 length equals 14 residues. From germline, CDR1 is SGHRS and CDR2 YFSETQ. V dropped 0 bases and J dropped 7 bases, with 14 bases sitting between them. The CDR3 DNA is TGCGCCAGCAGCTTGGTGCCAGGGATAGGAGAGCAGTACTTC. This translates into CASSLVPGIGEQYF.

Only one count was recorded for this clone. The chain has TRBV29-1 and TRBJ2-7; possible D gene TRBD1, 6 bases. CDR1 is SQVTM and CDR2 is ANQGSEA in the germline V gene. The ends were cut back, 4 bases at V and 6 bases at J, with 19 bases in the middle. The CDR3 is made up of 14 amino acids. CDR3 protein: CSVGETGPNSEQYF. CDR3 bases: TGCAGCGTTGGGGAGACAGGCCCTAACTCCGAGCAGTACTTC.

This rearrangement joins TRBV4-3 to TRBJ2-1; 7 nucleotides line up with TRBD1. The CDR3 is 17 residues long. Trimming cost V 6 bases and J 6 bases; bases outside gene matches: 17. Germline CDR1 and CDR2: LGHNA and YSLEER. In DNA form, the CDR3 reads TGCGCCAGCAGAAACCATGGCCCGAGACAGGGTTCCAATGAGCAGTTCTTC. Translating gives CASRNHGPRQGSNEQFF.

The gene calls are TRBV4-3 and TRBJ2-1, with 8 bases lining up with TRBD2. V lost 0 bases, J lost 4 bases, and 5 bases stayed unmatched. The CDR3 runs 16 residues. Germline V gene sequence: CDR1 LGHNA, CDR2 YSLEER. The CDR3 reads CASSQDRPSGYNEQFF. The DNA for the CDR3 is TGCGCCAGCAGCCAAGACAGGCCTAGCGGGTACAATGAGCAGTTCTTC.

The V and J genes are TRBV28 and TRBJ1-5; unclear D gene. The CDR3 is made up of 11 amino acids. The germline V gene has CDR1 MDHEN and CDR2 SYDVKM. V dropped 3 bases and J dropped 15 bases, with 12 bases sitting between them. CDR3 amino acids: CASSFQPPMHF. The CDR3 region has the DNA TGTGCCAGCAGTTTCCAACCCCCTATGCATTTT.

The chain couples TRBV7-2 to TRBJ2-1; maybe TRBD1 (5 bases). The ends were cut back, 4 bases at V and 6 bases at J, with 16 bases in the middle. The CDR3 loop spans 15 amino acids. Germline loops: CDR1 SGHTA, CDR2 FQGNSA. The CDR3 bases are TGTGCCAGCAGCTCAATGGGGCTAGAGACCAATGAGCAGTTCTTC. This codes for CASSSMGLETNEQFF.

CDR3 sequence: CASSPTREGLYQPQHF. The CDR3 nucleotides read TGTGCCAGCAGCCCTACGAGAGAGGGACTGTATCAGCCCCAGCATTTT. The chain employs TRBV7-2 and TRBJ1-5, with D possibly TRBD1 on 5 matching bases. V lost 5 bases to trimming and J lost 5 bases, with 19 bases between them. The CDR3 contains 16 residues. CDR1 SGHTA and CDR2 FQGNSA come from the germline V gene.

The chain links TRBV7-2 to TRBJ2-5, with 7 positions matching TRBD2. The germline gives CDR1 SGHTA, CDR2 FQGNSA. Trimming removed 3 bases from V and 6 bases from J; junction bases left unmatched: 7. The CDR3 is 14 residues long. This CDR3 is CASSLGGDGKTQYF. CDR3 in DNA: TGTGCCAGCAGCTTGGGAGGGGATGGTAAGACCCAGTACTTC.

V gene TRBV5-4 combines with J gene TRBJ1-2; D ambiguous. The CDR3 loop spans 15 amino acids. V shed 3 bases and J shed 3 bases, with 15 bases lying between them. CDR1 and CDR2 from the germline V gene are SGHNT and YYREEE (reference sequence). For the CDR3, the DNA is TGTGCCAGCAGCTCCCCGTTCGGGGTGGACTATGGCTACACCTTC. Amino acid sequence: CASSSPFGVDYGYTF. Supplemented by reference TRBV5-4 and TRBJ1-2, the full variable domain reads ETGVTQSPTHLIKTRGQQVTLRCSSQSGHNTVSWYQQALGQGPQFIFQYYREEENGRGNFPPRFSGLQFPNYSSELNVNALELDDSALYLCASSSPFGVDYGYTFGSGTRLTVV.

J is TRBJ1-6 and V is TRBV5-1, with 7 bases that match TRBD1. Germline-derived CDR1 and CDR2 are SGHRS and YFSETQ. CDR3 length: 14 amino acids. The ends lost 0 bases at V and 8 bases at J; junction bases unmatched: 2. The CDR3 DNA sequence: TGCGCCAGCAGCTTGGGGGACAGATATTCACCCCTCCACTTT. It translates to CASSLGDRYSPLHF.

The chain employs TRBV7-9 and TRBJ1-1, with D possibly being TRBD1 (5 bases). From germline, CDR1 is SEHNR and CDR2 FQNEAQ (reference sequence). The CDR3 is 14 residues long. Trimming pared 4 bases from V and 4 bases from J, leaving 13 bases between. The CDR3 spells CASSSPQGTTEAFF. The CDR3 DNA is TGTGCCAGCAGCTCCCCCCAGGGTACCACTGAAGCTTTCTTT.